This is a list of T cell receptor beta chains from one sample in a study of patients and donors after allogeneic stem cell transplantation. TCRdb passed the RT-PCR reads through MiXCR, listing each CDR3 protein once. The table lists some 880,000 distinct CDR3 sequences, 18% of them singletons, with about 6% in the top ten. Sequenced sample: blood, either unsorted or a sorted T cell fraction (not recorded which). Receptors were obtained from a human donor who was either an allogeneic HSCT recipient or a stem cell or donor lymphocyte infusion donor (not recorded which). It is not recorded whose cells these are; they may come from a transplant donor. The CDR3 runs from the conserved cysteine through the conserved F or W. A D gene is named only where the DNA matches it firmly. Clone size is not always given. Where it is, it says once, few, many or a class for expanded clones.

J gene	clone size	D gene	V gene	CDR3 protein	CDR3 DNA
TRBJ1-1	few	NA	TRBV2	CASRGGRSEAFF	TGTGCCAGCAGGGGTGGCCGCTCTGAAGCTTTCTTT
TRBJ1-4	few	NA	TRBV30	CAWSVPYPGATNEKLFF	TGTGCCTGGAGTGTACCCTACCCCGGTGCAACTAATGAAAAACTGTTTTTT
TRBJ2-5	few	TRBD2	TRBV11-2	CASSPGLAGTQETQYF	TGTGCCAGCAGCCCCGGGCTAGCGGGGACACAAGAGACCCAGTACTTC
TRBJ2-3	few	NA	TRBV3-1	CASSQAADSTDTQYF	TGTGCCAGCAGCCAAGCAGCGGACAGCACAGATACGCAGTATTTT
TRBJ2-7	few	NA	TRBV2	CASTRVAYEQYF	TGTGCCAGCACGAGGGTCGCCTACGAGCAGTACTTC
TRBJ1-6	NA	NA	TRBV11-2	CASSLIAGQLRYNSPLHF	TGTGCCAGCAGCTTGATCGCGGGCCAACTGAGGTATAATTCACCCCTCCACTTT
TRBJ2-5	few	TRBD2	TRBV9	CASSLGGSGRLQETQYF	TGTGCCAGCAGCCTAGGGGGAAGCGGGAGGTTGCAAGAGACCCAGTACTTC
TRBJ2-7	NA	NA	TRBV4-2	CASSQGLAGGEQYF	TGTGCCAGCAGCCAAGGATTAGCTGGGGGCGAGCAGTACTTC
TRBJ2-1	NA	NA	TRBV7-3	CASSPRSSGGNEQFF	TGTGCCAGCAGCCCACGATCCTCAGGGGGGAATGAGCAGTTCTTC
TRBJ2-3	few	NA	TRBV7-2	CASSFKRGGRTDTQYF	TGTGCCAGCAGCTTCAAACGAGGGGGGCGCACAGATACGCAGTATTTT
TRBJ2-5	few	TRBD2	TRBV5-6	CASSLRGTSRNQETQYF	TGTGCCAGCAGCTTGAGGGGGACTAGCAGAAATCAAGAGACCCAGTACTTC
TRBJ2-2	NA	TRBD2	TRBV29-1	CSVASGRGTGELFF	TGCAGCGTTGCTAGCGGGAGAGGCACCGGGGAGCTGTTTTTT
TRBJ1-1	NA	NA	TRBV7-2	CASSFSGKAFF	TGTGCCAGCAGCTTCTCCGGAAAAGCTTTCTTT
TRBJ2-1	few	NA	TRBV20-1	CSARPRVDLNNEQFF	TGCAGTGCTAGGCCCCGGGTTGACTTAAACAATGAGCAGTTCTTC
TRBJ1-5	NA	TRBD1	TRBV12-3/TRBV12-4	CASSATGAGNQPQHF	TGTGCCAGCAGCGCCACAGGGGCGGGCAATCAGCCCCAGCATTTT
TRBJ2-5	NA	NA	TRBV12-3/TRBV12-4	CASSTAETQYF	TGTGCCAGCAGTACGGCAGAGACCCAGTACTTC
TRBJ2-1	few	NA	TRBV21-1	CASSKVSWSATGTSGNEQFF	TGTGCCAGCAGCAAAGTGTCCTGGTCGGCGACCGGGACTAGCGGAAATGAGCAGTTCTTC
TRBJ1-4	few	NA	TRBV7-9	CASSRARVNTNEKLFF	TGTGCCAGCAGCCGGGCCAGGGTAAACACTAATGAAAAACTGTTTTTT
TRBJ1-2	few	NA	TRBV29-1	CSVEGVVGYYGYTF	TGCAGCGTTGAAGGGGTGGTGGGTTACTATGGCTACACCTTC
TRBJ1-2	few	NA	TRBV4-3	CASSPWFGGHGYTF	TGCGCCAGCAGCCCCTGGTTTGGAGGGCATGGCTACACCTTC
TRBJ2-1	NA	TRBD1	TRBV12-3/TRBV12-4	CASRLQDRGVNEQFF	TGTGCCAGCAGACTCCAGGACAGGGGCGTCAATGAGCAGTTCTTC
TRBJ2-5	NA	NA	TRBV5-4	CASRGPSGETQYF	TGTGCCAGCAGGGGGCCTTCGGGGGAGACCCAGTACTTC
TRBJ1-1	NA	NA	TRBV3-1	CASSQDMTGDNTEAFF	TGTGCCAGCAGCCAAGATATGACAGGCGATAACACTGAAGCTTTCTTT
TRBJ1-2	NA	NA	TRBV6-2/TRBV6-3	CASSYSGGGYGYTF	TGTGCCAGCAGTTACTCCGGGGGAGGGTATGGCTACACCTTC
TRBJ1-1	few	TRBD1	TRBV29-1	CSVLIDRGNTEAFF	TGCAGCGTCCTCATCGACAGGGGAAACACTGAAGCTTTCTTT
TRBJ2-1	many	TRBD2	TRBV15	CATSRVPSGEREQFF	TGTGCCACCAGCAGAGTGCCTAGCGGAGAGAGGGAGCAGTTCTTC
TRBJ2-1	many	NA	TRBV5-1	CASSLVRSSYNEQFF	TGCGCCAGCAGCTTGGTCCGGAGCTCCTACAATGAGCAGTTCTTC
TRBJ1-2	many	NA	TRBV12-3/TRBV12-4	CASSVYGYTF	TGTGCCAGCTCGGTGTATGGCTACACCTTC